Each of the 8 T cell receptor beta chains below was sequenced from the same sample in a study of T-cell reconstitution after alpha-beta-depleted transplantation in children. Molecular barcoding with unique molecular identifiers was used for the TCRbeta library. Using its own MiXCR run on the PCR reads, TCRdb lists one record per CDR3 protein. The data contain around 600,000 distinct CDR3 sequences, about 23% of them singletons. This sample comprised PBMCs, mostly from graft donor cells, obtained 360 days after TCRalphabeta/CD19-depleted stem cell transplant. All receptors come from a boy under three years old who had a stem cell transplant for acute myeloid leukemia, so the T cells may come from the graft donor.

The sample holds many counts of this clonotype. The V call is TRBV7-3, the J call TRBJ2-5, with D uncertain. V gave up 1 base and J gave up 5 bases, with 8 bases separating them. CDR3 length: 13 residues. The germline CDR1 and CDR2 sequences are SGHTA and FQGTGA. In DNA, the CDR3 is TGTGCCAGCAGCTTAAACCCCCGGGAGACCCAGTACTTC. Protein sequence: CASSLNPRETQYF. The full variable domain, in which reference TRBV7-3 and TRBJ2-5 provide the parts outside the CDR3, is GAGVSQTPSNKVTEKGKYVELRCDPISGHTALYWYRQSLGQGPEFLIYFQGTGAADDSGLPNDRFFAVRPEGSVSTLKIQRTERGDSAVYLCASSLNPRETQYFGPGTRLLVL.

This clonotype showed up many times. V usage is TRBV28 and J usage is TRBJ1-6; D may be TRBD1 (6 bases). The CDR3 has 14 amino acids. CDR1 and CDR2 from the germline V gene are MDHEN and SYDVKM. Trimming removed 6 bases from V and 8 bases from J, with 14 bases in between. The CDR3 DNA is TGTGCCAGCAGCAGGGGTCCAGAGGATTCACCCCTCCACTTT. Residues: CASSRGPEDSPLHF.

In its sample, this clonotype was seen a few times. The chain recombines TRBV29-1 with TRBJ2-2; no definite D call. The length of the CDR3 is 13 residues. Trimming took off 8 bases at V and 4 bases at J, with 14 bases between the two ends. Looked up from germline, CDR1 is SQVTM and CDR2 is ANQGSEA. CDR3 in amino acids: CSTRRIGTGELFF. CDR3 in DNA: TGCAGCACGCGCAGGATTGGCACCGGGGAGCTGTTTTTT.

Many counts were recorded for this clonotype. This chain connects TRBV28 to TRBJ2-5; D gene ambiguous. This CDR3 is 16 amino acids long. The ends were cut back, 3 bases at V and 3 bases at J, with 17 bases in the middle. Germline V gives CDR1 MDHEN, CDR2 SYDVKM. The DNA of the CDR3 is TGTGCCAGCAGTTTCGAGTCACCTCCACGGGAAGAGACCCAGTACTTC. Protein: CASSFESPPREETQYF.

This clonotype occurred a few times. The rearrangement joins TRBV6-6 to TRBJ2-7; D is perhaps TRBD2 (5 bases). CDR1 and CDR2 from the germline V gene are MNHNY and SVGAGI (reference sequence). The V gene lost 6 bases and the J gene lost 3 bases, with 12 bases spanning the gap. The CDR3 runs to 13 residues. The CDR3 is CASSAPRDYEQYF. In nucleotides, the CDR3 is TGTGCCAGCAGCGCGCCTCGGGACTACGAGCAGTACTTC.

This clonotype has more than one count but fewer than ten. The chain has TRBV5-1 and TRBJ2-5; D not certain. The CDR3 is made up of 15 amino acids. Germline-derived CDR1 and CDR2 are SGHRS and YFSETQ. Trimming cost V 0 bases and J 1 base, with 10 bases left between them. Here the CDR3 reads CASSLAADVQETQYF. The CDR3 nucleotides read TGCGCCAGCAGCTTGGCCGCGGACGTCCAAGAGACCCAGTACTTC.

This clonotype has a count of ten or more. This rearrangement joins TRBV2 to TRBJ2-4; no definite D call. The CDR3 has 14 amino acids. The germline V and J ends were trimmed by 2 bases and 0 bases, with 5 bases remaining between them. Germline V CDR1 and CDR2: SNHLY, FYNNEI. CDR3: CASSEILAKNIQYF. CDR3 sequence (DNA): TGTGCCAGCAGTGAAATCCTAGCCAAAAACATTCAGTACTTC.

This chain joins TRBV7-2 and TRBJ2-2; TRBD1 matches at 9 bases. V dropped 0 bases and J dropped 2; count of bases not matched to a gene: 4. CDR1 is SGHTA, CDR2 FQGNSA, per germline. This CDR3 has 17 amino acids. The CDR3 sequence: CASSLATGGPNTGELFF. CDR3 DNA sequence: TGTGCCAGCAGCTTAGCCACAGGGGGCCCTAACACCGGGGAGCTGTTTTTT.